The entry that follows covers one TCR beta chain sequence. Trimming shortened V by 4 bases and J by 6 bases, and 10 bases separated the two germline ends. CDR3 size: 12 residues. Genomic DNA was employed as the template in profiling TCR beta VDJ and CDR3. One entry per CDR3 protein results from TCRdb running MiXCR on the reads. The sample records roughly 420,000 distinct CDR3 sequences, 55% to 75% being singletons. The sample is drawn from a study of CD8+CD57+ T cells in acquired aplastic anemia. Sequenced input: sorted CD4+, CD8+, or CD8+CD57+ T cells (not recorded which) from PBMCs. This sequence joins TRBV12-3 or TRBV12-4 and TRBJ2-7, with D uncertain. This TCR came from a human donor in good health, serving as a control. CDR3: CASSSRCCEQYF. In DNA form, the CDR3 reads TGTGCCAGCAGTTCAAGATGTTGCGAGCAGTACTTC.